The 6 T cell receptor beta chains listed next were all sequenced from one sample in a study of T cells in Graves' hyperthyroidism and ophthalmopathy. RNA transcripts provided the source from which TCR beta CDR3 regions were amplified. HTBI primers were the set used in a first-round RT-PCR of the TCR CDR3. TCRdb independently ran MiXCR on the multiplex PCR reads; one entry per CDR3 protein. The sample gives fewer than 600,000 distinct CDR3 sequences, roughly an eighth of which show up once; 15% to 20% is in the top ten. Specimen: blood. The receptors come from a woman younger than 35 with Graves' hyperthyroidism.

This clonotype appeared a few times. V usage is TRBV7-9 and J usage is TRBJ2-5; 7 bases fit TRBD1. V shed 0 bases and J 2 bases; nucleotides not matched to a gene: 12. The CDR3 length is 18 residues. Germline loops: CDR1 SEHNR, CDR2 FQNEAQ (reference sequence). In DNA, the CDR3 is TGTGCCAGCAGCTTAGCGGGGGTCTGGGACAGATCTCAAGAGACCCAGTACTTC. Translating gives CASSLAGVWDRSQETQYF.

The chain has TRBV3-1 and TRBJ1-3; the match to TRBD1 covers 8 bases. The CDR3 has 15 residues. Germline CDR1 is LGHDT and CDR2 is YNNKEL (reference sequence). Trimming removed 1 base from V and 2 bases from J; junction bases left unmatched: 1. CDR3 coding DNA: TGTGCCAGCAGCCAAGTACAGGGGGCTGGAAACACCATATATTTT. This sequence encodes CASSQVQGAGNTIYF.

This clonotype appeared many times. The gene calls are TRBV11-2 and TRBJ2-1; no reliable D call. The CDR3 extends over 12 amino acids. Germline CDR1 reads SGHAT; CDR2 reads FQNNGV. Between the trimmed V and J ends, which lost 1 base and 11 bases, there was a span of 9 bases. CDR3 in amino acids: CASSLADFKQFF. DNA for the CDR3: TGTGCCAGCAGCTTAGCTGACTTCAAGCAGTTCTTC.

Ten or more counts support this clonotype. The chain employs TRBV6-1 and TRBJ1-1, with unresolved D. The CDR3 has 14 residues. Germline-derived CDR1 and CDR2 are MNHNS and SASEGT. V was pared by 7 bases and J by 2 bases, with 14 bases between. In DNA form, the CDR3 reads TGTGCCAGCACCGAGTGGGAGGTAAACACTGAAGCTTTCTTT. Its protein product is CASTEWEVNTEAFF.

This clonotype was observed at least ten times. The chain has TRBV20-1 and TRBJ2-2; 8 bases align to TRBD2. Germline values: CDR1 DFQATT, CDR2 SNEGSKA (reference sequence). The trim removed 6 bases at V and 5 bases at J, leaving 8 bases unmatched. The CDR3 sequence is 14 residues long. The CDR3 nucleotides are TGCAGTGCCGCATCCGGGACTAGGACCGGGGAGCTGTTTTTT. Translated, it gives CSAASGTRTGELFF.

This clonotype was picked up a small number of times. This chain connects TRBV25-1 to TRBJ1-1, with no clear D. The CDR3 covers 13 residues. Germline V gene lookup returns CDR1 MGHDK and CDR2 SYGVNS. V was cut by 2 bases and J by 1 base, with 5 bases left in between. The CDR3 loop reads CASSERANTEAFF. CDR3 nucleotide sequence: TGTGCCAGCAGTGAAAGAGCGAACACTGAAGCTTTCTTT.